These 5 T cell receptor beta chains originate from one sample sequenced in a study of blood T cell repertoires in COVID-19. Some clones are missing from TCRdb's copy, which holds only in-frame ones; the method was immunoSEQ multiplex PCR. The data show 150,000 or so clones, roughly 85% seen once. Sequenced sample: peripheral blood. The receptor source for this set is a human donor with acute or convalescent COVID-19. The donor label of this sample is uncertain.

The chain has TRBV7-9 and TRBJ1-4, with a tentative D call TRBD1 (6 bases). CDR3 length equals 17 residues. From germline, CDR1 is SEHNR and CDR2 FQNEAQ (reference sequence). V was pared by 4 bases and J by 4 bases, with 19 bases between. The CDR3 here is CASSSAGVLGGNEKLFF. The DNA for the CDR3 is TGTGCCAGCAGCTCAGCAGGGGTTTTAGGGGGTAATGAAAAACTGTTTTTT.

V usage is TRBV2 and J usage is TRBJ1-5; 7 positions match TRBD1. This CDR3 region has 13 residues. V gave up 6 bases and J gave up 7 bases; unmatched junction bases: 6. The germline V gene has CDR1 SNHLY and CDR2 FYNNEI. In nucleotides, the CDR3 is TGTGCCAGCAGAAACAGGGGTGGACAGCCCCAGCATTTT. It encodes CASRNRGGQPQHF.

This sequence joins TRBV9 and TRBJ2-3; 7 bases fit TRBD1. The CDR3 spans 15 residues. Germline loops: CDR1 SGDLS, CDR2 YYNGEE. Germline trimming cut 4 bases from V and 4 bases from J; bases unmatched to any gene: 9. The CDR3 protein is CASSLVRGPADTQYF. The CDR3 DNA follows: TGTGCCAGCAGCCTTGTGAGGGGGCCGGCAGATACGCAGTATTTT.

The chain recombines TRBV18 with TRBJ1-4; D unclear. The CDR3 is made up of 18 amino acids. V lost 2 bases, J lost 7 bases, and 23 bases lay in between. Per germline, CDR1 KGHSH and CDR2 LQKENI. CDR3 nucleotide sequence: TGTGCCAGCTCACCAAGGGTATCCGCGCAGGAGGGAGTTGAAAAACTGTTTTTT. Protein product: CASSPRVSAQEGVEKLFF.

This rearrangement joins TRBV5-1 to TRBJ1-4; 7 bases are a match to TRBD1. CDR1 SGHRS and CDR2 YFSETQ come from the germline V gene. This CDR3 spans 14 amino acids. Trimming took 4 bases from V and 4 from J; bases not matched to a gene: 4. In nucleotides, the CDR3 is TGCGCCAGCAGCGGGGACAGTAATAATGAAAAACTGTTTTTT. Translation: CASSGDSNNEKLFF.